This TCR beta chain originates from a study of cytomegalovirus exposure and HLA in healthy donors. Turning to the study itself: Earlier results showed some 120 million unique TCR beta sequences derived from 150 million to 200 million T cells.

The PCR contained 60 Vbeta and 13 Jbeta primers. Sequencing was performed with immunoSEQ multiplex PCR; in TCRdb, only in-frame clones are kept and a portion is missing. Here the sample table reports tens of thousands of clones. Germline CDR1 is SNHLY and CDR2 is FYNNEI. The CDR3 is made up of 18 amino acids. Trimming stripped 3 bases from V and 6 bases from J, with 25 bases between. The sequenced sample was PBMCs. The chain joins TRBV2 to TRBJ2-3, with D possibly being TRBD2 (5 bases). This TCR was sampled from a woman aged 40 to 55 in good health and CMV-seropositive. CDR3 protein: CASSENTDFSEFWDTQYF. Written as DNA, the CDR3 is TGTGCCAGCAGTGAGAACACGGACTTCAGTGAATTCTGGGATACGCAGTATTTT.